The 2 T cell receptor beta chains reported below all come from one sample, sequenced in a study of T cells in Graves' hyperthyroidism and ophthalmopathy. TCR beta CDR3 region amplification was performed from RNA transcripts. Primed by the HTBI set, a first-round RT-PCR was run on the TCR CDR3. Via MiXCR, TCRdb re-called the multiplex PCR reads, giving one row per CDR3 protein. The sample records 500,000 to 750,000 distinct CDR3 sequences, approximately 15% being singletons. Sequencing was carried out using blood. These receptors were taken from a young woman with Graves' hyperthyroidism.

This clonotype occurred many times. This chain connects TRBV7-2 to TRBJ2-1; 8 positions match TRBD2. Germline values: CDR1 SGHTA, CDR2 FQGNSA. V gave up 4 bases and J gave up 3 bases; unmatched junction bases: 8. The CDR3 is 16 amino acids. In nucleotides, the CDR3 is TGTGCCAGCAGCTACGTTGGCACTAGCGGCTACAATGAGCAGTTCTTC. Protein: CASSYVGTSGYNEQFF.

This chain joins TRBV19 and TRBJ1-1, with D hard to call. Germline V gene data show CDR1 as LNHDA and CDR2 as SQIVND (reference sequence). CDR3 length: 11 amino acids. The germline V and J ends were trimmed by 7 bases and 10 bases, with 13 bases remaining between them. The CDR3 bases are TGTGCCAGTAACACAAGGGAGGCAGCTTTCTTT. It yields the protein CASNTREAAFF.